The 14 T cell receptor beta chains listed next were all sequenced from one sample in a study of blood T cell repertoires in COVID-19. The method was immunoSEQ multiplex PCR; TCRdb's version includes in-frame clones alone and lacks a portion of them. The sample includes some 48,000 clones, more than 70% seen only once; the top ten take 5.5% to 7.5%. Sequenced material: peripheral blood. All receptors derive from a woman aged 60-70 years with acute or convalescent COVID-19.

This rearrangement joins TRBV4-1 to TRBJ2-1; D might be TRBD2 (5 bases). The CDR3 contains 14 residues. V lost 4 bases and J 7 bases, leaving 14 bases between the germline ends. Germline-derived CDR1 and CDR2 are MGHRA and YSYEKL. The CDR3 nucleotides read TGCGCCAGCAGCCCGCTTCGGGAACATAATGAGCAGTTCTTC. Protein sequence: CASSPLREHNEQFF.

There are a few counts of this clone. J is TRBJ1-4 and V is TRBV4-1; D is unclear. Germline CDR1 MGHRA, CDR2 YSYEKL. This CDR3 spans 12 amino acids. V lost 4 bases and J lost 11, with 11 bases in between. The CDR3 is CASSLSPGKLFF. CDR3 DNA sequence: TGCGCCAGCAGCCTCTCTCCGGGGAAACTGTTTTTT.

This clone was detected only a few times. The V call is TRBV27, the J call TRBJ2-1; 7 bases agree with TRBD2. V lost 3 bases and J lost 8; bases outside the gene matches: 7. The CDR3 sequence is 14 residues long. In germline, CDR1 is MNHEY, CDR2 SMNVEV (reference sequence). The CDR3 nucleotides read TGTGCCAGCAGTTTCCGGGGGAGGGCTGATGAGCAGTTCTTC. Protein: CASSFRGRADEQFF.

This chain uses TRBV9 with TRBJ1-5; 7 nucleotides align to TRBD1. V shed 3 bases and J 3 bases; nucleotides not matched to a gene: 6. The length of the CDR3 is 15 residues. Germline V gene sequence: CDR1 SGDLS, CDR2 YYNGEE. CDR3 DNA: TGTGCCAGCAGCGCGACAGGGTTTGTCAATCAGCCCCAGCATTTT. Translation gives CASSATGFVNQPQHF.

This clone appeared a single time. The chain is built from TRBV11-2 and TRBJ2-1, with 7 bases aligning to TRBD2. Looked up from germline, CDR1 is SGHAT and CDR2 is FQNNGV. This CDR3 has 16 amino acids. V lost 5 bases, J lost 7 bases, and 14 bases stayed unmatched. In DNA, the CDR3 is TGTGCCAGCAGCCCCCGCGGGCCTAGCGGTCGGAATGAGCAGTTCTTC. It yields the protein CASSPRGPSGRNEQFF.

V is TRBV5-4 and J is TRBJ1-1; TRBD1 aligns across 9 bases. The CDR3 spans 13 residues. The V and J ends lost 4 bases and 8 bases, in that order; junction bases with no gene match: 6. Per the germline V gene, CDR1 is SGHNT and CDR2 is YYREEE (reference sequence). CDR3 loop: CASSRGQGLEAFF. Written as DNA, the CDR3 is TGTGCCAGCAGCCGGGGACAGGGTTTGGAAGCTTTCTTT.

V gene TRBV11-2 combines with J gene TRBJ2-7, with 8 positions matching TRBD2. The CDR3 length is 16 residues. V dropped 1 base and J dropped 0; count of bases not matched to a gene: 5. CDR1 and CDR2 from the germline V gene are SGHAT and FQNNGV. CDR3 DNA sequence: TGTGCCAGCAGCTTAGCGGGAGGGCTTCTCTCCTACGAGCAGTACTTC. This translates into CASSLAGGLLSYEQYF. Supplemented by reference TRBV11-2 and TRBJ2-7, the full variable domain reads EAGVAQSPRYKIIEKRQSVAFWCNPISGHATLYWYQQILGQGPKLLIQFQNNGVVDDSQLPKDRFSAERLKGVDSTLKIQPAKLEDSAVYLCASSLAGGLLSYEQYFGPGTRLTVT.

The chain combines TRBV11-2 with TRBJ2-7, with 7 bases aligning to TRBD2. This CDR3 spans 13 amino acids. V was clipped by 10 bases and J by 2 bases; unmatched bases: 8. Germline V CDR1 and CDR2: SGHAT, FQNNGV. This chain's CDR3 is CATSRAGAYEQYF. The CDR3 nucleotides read TGTGCCACCTCGAGGGCGGGAGCCTACGAGCAGTACTTC.

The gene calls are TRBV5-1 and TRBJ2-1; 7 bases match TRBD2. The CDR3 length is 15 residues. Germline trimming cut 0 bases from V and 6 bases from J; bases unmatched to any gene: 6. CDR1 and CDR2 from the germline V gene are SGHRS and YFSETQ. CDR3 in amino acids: CASSLGGGAGNEQFF. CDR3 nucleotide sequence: TGCGCCAGCAGCTTGGGCGGGGGAGCCGGCAATGAGCAGTTCTTC.

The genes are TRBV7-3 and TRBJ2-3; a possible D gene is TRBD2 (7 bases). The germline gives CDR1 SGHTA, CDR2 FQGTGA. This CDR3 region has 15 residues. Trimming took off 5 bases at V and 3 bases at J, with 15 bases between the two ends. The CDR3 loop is CASSQSGGATDTQYF. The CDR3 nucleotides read TGTGCCAGCAGCCAATCTGGGGGGGCGACAGATACGCAGTATTTT.

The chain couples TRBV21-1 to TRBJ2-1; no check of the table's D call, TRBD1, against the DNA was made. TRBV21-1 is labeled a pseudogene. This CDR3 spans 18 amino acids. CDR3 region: CASSKLRGQGRDYNEQFF. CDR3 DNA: TGTGCCAGCAGCAAATTAAGGGGACAGGGTCGGGATTACAATGAGCAGTTCTTC.

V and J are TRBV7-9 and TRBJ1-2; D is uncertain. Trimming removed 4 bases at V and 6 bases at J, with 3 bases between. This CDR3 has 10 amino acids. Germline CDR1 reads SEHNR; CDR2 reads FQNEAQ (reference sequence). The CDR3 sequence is CASSSNGYTF. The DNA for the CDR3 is TGTGCCAGCAGCTCCAATGGCTACACCTTC.

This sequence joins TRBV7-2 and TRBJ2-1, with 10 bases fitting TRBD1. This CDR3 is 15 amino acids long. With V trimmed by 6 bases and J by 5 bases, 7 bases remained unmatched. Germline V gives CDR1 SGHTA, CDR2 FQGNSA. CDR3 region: CASRRDRGRDNEQFF. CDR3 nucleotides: TGTGCCAGCAGACGCGACAGGGGGCGGGACAATGAGCAGTTCTTC.

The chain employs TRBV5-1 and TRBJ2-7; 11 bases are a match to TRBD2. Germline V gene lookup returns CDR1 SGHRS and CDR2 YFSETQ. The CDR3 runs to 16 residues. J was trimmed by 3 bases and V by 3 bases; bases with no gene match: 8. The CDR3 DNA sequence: TGCGCCAGCAGCTCGGACGGGACTAGCGGACGCTACGAGCAGTACTTC. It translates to CASSSDGTSGRYEQYF.